This is a list of T cell receptor beta chains from one sample in a study of CD8+ T cells in alopecia areata. TCRdb's table, derived via immunoSEQ multiplex PCR, lists solely in-frame clones and lacks some. The table has 150,000 to 200,000 clones, 60% seen once. Sequencing was performed on CD4+ T cells sorted from blood, taken at week 24, from a patient treated with tofacitinib. The receptors originated from a human donor with alopecia areata. Each CDR3 is given with its conserved first and last residue. The order of the fields is CDR3 protein, CDR3 DNA, V gene, clone size, J gene, D gene. A D gene is named only where the DNA matches it firmly. For some rows the clone size is stated as once, few or many, or as a class when expanded; others skip it.

CDR3 protein: CASRVGDEQFF; CDR3 DNA: TGTGCCAGTCGGGTAGGGGATGAGCAGTTCTTC; V gene: TRBV19; clone size: few; J gene: TRBJ2-1; D gene: .
CDR3 protein: CSADSDYNEQFF; CDR3 DNA: TGCAGCGCGGACAGCGATTACAATGAGCAGTTCTTC; V gene: TRBV29-1; clone size: .; J gene: TRBJ2-1; D gene: .
CDR3 protein: CASSLSTGNTDTQYF; CDR3 DNA: TGTGCCAGCAGTTTATCGACAGGGAACACAGATACGCAGTATTTT; V gene: TRBV27; clone size: .; J gene: TRBJ2-3; D gene: TRBD1
CDR3 protein: CAWSANRGLGNQPQHF; CDR3 DNA: TGTGCCTGGAGTGCGAATAGGGGGCTAGGCAATCAGCCCCAGCATTTT; V gene: TRBV30; clone size: .; J gene: TRBJ1-5; D gene: TRBD1
CDR3 protein: CATSTEASYGYTF; CDR3 DNA: TGTGCCACCAGCACGGAAGCAAGCTATGGCTACACCTTC; V gene: TRBV15; clone size: .; J gene: TRBJ1-2; D gene: .
CDR3 protein: CATGQFGGEKLFF; CDR3 DNA: TGTGCCACCGGACAGTTTGGTGGCGAAAAACTGTTTTTT; V gene: TRBV27; clone size: .; J gene: TRBJ1-4; D gene: .
CDR3 protein: CSVESRDGETQYF; CDR3 DNA: TGCAGCGTTGAGAGCAGGGATGGGGAGACCCAGTACTTC; V gene: TRBV29-1; clone size: few; J gene: TRBJ2-5; D gene: .
CDR3 protein: CAWSVLARFGEQFF; CDR3 DNA: TGTGCCTGGAGTGTACTAGCTAGGTTTGGTGAGCAGTTCTTC; V gene: TRBV30; clone size: .; J gene: TRBJ2-1; D gene: .
CDR3 protein: CASSSAYYGYTF; CDR3 DNA: TGTGCCAGCAGCTCAGCCTACTATGGCTACACCTTC; V gene: TRBV7-9; clone size: .; J gene: TRBJ1-2; D gene: .
CDR3 protein: CASSGQEGYGETQYF; CDR3 DNA: TGTGCCAGTTCGGGACAGGAGGGTTATGGAGAGACCCAGTACTTC; V gene: TRBV25-1; clone size: .; J gene: TRBJ2-5; D gene: TRBD1
CDR3 protein: CASSQLMWQGRVYGYTF; CDR3 DNA: TGCGCCAGCAGTCAATTAATGTGGCAGGGAAGGGTCTATGGCTACACCTTC; V gene: TRBV23-1; clone size: .; J gene: TRBJ1-2; D gene: .
CDR3 protein: CASSFETTSNSPLHF; CDR3 DNA: TGTGCCAGCAGCTTTGAGACAACTTCTAATTCACCCCTCCACTTT; V gene: TRBV11-2; clone size: .; J gene: TRBJ1-6; D gene: .
CDR3 protein: CASSQPGPMNTEAFF; CDR3 DNA: TGCGCCAGCAGTCAACCGGGACCTATGAACACTGAAGCTTTCTTT; V gene: TRBV23-1; clone size: .; J gene: TRBJ1-1; D gene: .
CDR3 protein: CSVGRQGDINTGELFF; CDR3 DNA: TGCAGCGTGGGAAGACAGGGGGATATCAACACCGGGGAGCTGTTTTTT; V gene: TRBV29-1; clone size: .; J gene: TRBJ2-2; D gene: TRBD1
CDR3 protein: CASSQERRINEKLFF; CDR3 DNA: TGCGCCAGCAGCCAAGAAAGGAGAATAAATGAAAAACTGTTTTTT; V gene: TRBV4-1; clone size: .; J gene: TRBJ1-4; D gene: .
CDR3 protein: CSVGDGGNQPQHF; CDR3 DNA: TGCAGCGTTGGTGACGGGGGGAATCAGCCCCAGCATTTT; V gene: TRBV29-1; clone size: .; J gene: TRBJ1-5; D gene: .
CDR3 protein: CATSRDRGATGELFF; CDR3 DNA: TGTGCCACCAGCAGAGATCGGGGGGCGACCGGGGAGCTGTTTTTT; V gene: TRBV15; clone size: .; J gene: TRBJ2-2; D gene: .
CDR3 protein: CSANAAETQYF; CDR3 DNA: TGCAGTGCGAACGCAGCGGAGACCCAGTACTTC; V gene: TRBV20-1; clone size: .; J gene: TRBJ2-5; D gene: .
CDR3 protein: CASSEWETYEQYF; CDR3 DNA: TGTGCCAGCAGTGAATGGGAAACCTACGAGCAGTACTTC; V gene: TRBV25-1; clone size: .; J gene: TRBJ2-7; D gene: .
CDR3 protein: CASSSTGQTEAFF; CDR3 DNA: TGTGCCAGCTCATCGACAGGGCAAACTGAAGCTTTCTTT; V gene: TRBV18; clone size: many; J gene: TRBJ1-1; D gene: TRBD1
CDR3 protein: CASSIGPTNTEAFF; CDR3 DNA: TGTGCCAGCAGTATAGGGCCAACCAACACTGAAGCTTTCTTT; V gene: TRBV6-5; clone size: .; J gene: TRBJ1-1; D gene: .
CDR3 protein: CASSLAGDNQPQHF; CDR3 DNA: TGCGCCAGCAGCTTGGCGGGGGACAATCAGCCCCAGCATTTT; V gene: TRBV5-1; clone size: .; J gene: TRBJ1-5; D gene: .
CDR3 protein: CASSQAGNTEAFF; CDR3 DNA: TGTGCCAGCAGCCAGGCGGGGAACACTGAAGCTTTCTTT; V gene: TRBV14; clone size: .; J gene: TRBJ1-1; D gene: .
CDR3 protein: CASSLGGVIGYGYTF; CDR3 DNA: TGCGCCAGCAGCTTGGGAGGTGTGATCGGCTATGGCTACACCTTC; V gene: TRBV5-1; clone size: .; J gene: TRBJ1-2; D gene: .
CDR3 protein: CASSLEVAGDGGYTF; CDR3 DNA: TGTGCCAGCAGCTTAGAGGTGGCAGGGGATGGGGGCTACACCTTC; V gene: TRBV7-2; clone size: .; J gene: TRBJ1-2; D gene: .
CDR3 protein: CATSSKTGGHYEQYF; CDR3 DNA: TGTGCCACCAGCAGCAAGACAGGGGGACACTACGAGCAGTACTTC; V gene: TRBV15; clone size: .; J gene: TRBJ2-7; D gene: TRBD1
CDR3 protein: CSVVSGGAPYEQYF; CDR3 DNA: TGCAGCGTTGTCAGCGGGGGGGCCCCCTACGAGCAGTACTTC; V gene: TRBV29-1; clone size: .; J gene: TRBJ2-7; D gene: TRBD2
CDR3 protein: CASSQTSGGGTDTQYF; CDR3 DNA: TGTGCCAGCAGCCAGACTAGCGGGGGTGGAACAGATACGCAGTATTTT; V gene: TRBV7-2; clone size: .; J gene: TRBJ2-3; D gene: TRBD2
CDR3 protein: CSVDWTGMNTEAFF; CDR3 DNA: TGCAGCGTTGACTGGACAGGGATGAACACTGAAGCTTTCTTT; V gene: TRBV29-1; clone size: .; J gene: TRBJ1-1; D gene: TRBD1
CDR3 protein: CASSLAGYETQYF; CDR3 DNA: TGTGCCAGCAGCTTGGCTGGGTACGAGACCCAGTACTTC; V gene: TRBV5-6; clone size: .; J gene: TRBJ2-5; D gene: .
CDR3 protein: CAWSGGQETQYF; CDR3 DNA: TGTGCCTGGAGTGGGGGGCAGGAGACCCAGTACTTC; V gene: TRBV30; clone size: .; J gene: TRBJ2-5; D gene: .
CDR3 protein: CASSEAWVSGGRVDTQYF; CDR3 DNA: TGTGCCAGCAGTGAAGCGTGGGTCAGCGGGGGGCGGGTAGATACGCAGTATTTT; V gene: TRBV6-1; clone size: .; J gene: TRBJ2-3; D gene: TRBD2
CDR3 protein: CASSSAEGGETQYF; CDR3 DNA: TGTGCCAGCAGCTCAGCAGAGGGGGGGGAGACCCAGTACTTC; V gene: TRBV11-2; clone size: once; J gene: TRBJ2-5; D gene: .
CDR3 protein: CASSQTSGVVFGELFF; CDR3 DNA: TGTGCCAGCAGCCAGACTAGCGGAGTGGTCTTCGGGGAGCTGTTTTTT; V gene: TRBV11-1; clone size: .; J gene: TRBJ2-2; D gene: TRBD2
CDR3 protein: CASSSQGGTGELFF; CDR3 DNA: TGTGCCAGCAGCTCCCAAGGGGGAACCGGGGAGCTGTTTTTT; V gene: TRBV7-3; clone size: .; J gene: TRBJ2-2; D gene: .
CDR3 protein: CASIRGHGSPLHF; CDR3 DNA: TGTGCCAGCATTCGGGGCCACGGATCACCCCTCCACTTT; V gene: TRBV6-6; clone size: .; J gene: TRBJ1-6; D gene: .
CDR3 protein: CASSLGRGALETQYF; CDR3 DNA: TGTGCCAGCAGCTTAGGACGGGGGGCCCTGGAGACCCAGTACTTC; V gene: TRBV7-8; clone size: .; J gene: TRBJ2-5; D gene: .
CDR3 protein: CSVVQGTTYGYTF; CDR3 DNA: TGCAGCGTTGTTCAGGGGACGACCTATGGCTACACCTTC; V gene: TRBV29-1; clone size: .; J gene: TRBJ1-2; D gene: .
CDR3 protein: CASSQELTGLWETQYF; CDR3 DNA: TGCGCCAGCAGCCAGGAACTGACAGGGCTGTGGGAGACCCAGTACTTC; V gene: TRBV4-3; clone size: .; J gene: TRBJ2-5; D gene: TRBD1
CDR3 protein: CASRATSGGGYEQYF; CDR3 DNA: TGTGCCAGCAGGGCAACTAGCGGGGGTGGCTACGAGCAGTACTTC; V gene: TRBV6-5; clone size: .; J gene: TRBJ2-7; D gene: TRBD2
CDR3 protein: CASSSGTGAYEQYF; CDR3 DNA: TGTGCCAGCAGCTCCGGGACAGGGGCGTACGAGCAGTACTTC; V gene: TRBV9; clone size: .; J gene: TRBJ2-7; D gene: TRBD1
CDR3 protein: CASSLELAGLTDTQYF; CDR3 DNA: TGTGCCAGCAGTCTCGAACTAGCGGGGCTCACAGATACGCAGTATTTT; V gene: TRBV6-6; clone size: .; J gene: TRBJ2-3; D gene: TRBD2
CDR3 protein: CASSFLTLQGGHNEQFF; CDR3 DNA: TGTGCCAGCAGCTTTCTCACATTGCAGGGGGGACACAATGAGCAGTTCTTC; V gene: TRBV7-8; clone size: .; J gene: TRBJ2-1; D gene: .
CDR3 protein: CSVKEGQKGEAFF; CDR3 DNA: TGCAGCGTTAAAGAGGGACAGAAAGGTGAAGCTTTCTTT; V gene: TRBV29-1; clone size: once; J gene: TRBJ1-1; D gene: TRBD1
CDR3 protein: CASSLAGTARDEQYF; CDR3 DNA: TGTGCCAGTAGTTTAGCCGGGACAGCGAGGGACGAGCAGTACTTC; V gene: TRBV19; clone size: few; J gene: TRBJ2-7; D gene: TRBD1